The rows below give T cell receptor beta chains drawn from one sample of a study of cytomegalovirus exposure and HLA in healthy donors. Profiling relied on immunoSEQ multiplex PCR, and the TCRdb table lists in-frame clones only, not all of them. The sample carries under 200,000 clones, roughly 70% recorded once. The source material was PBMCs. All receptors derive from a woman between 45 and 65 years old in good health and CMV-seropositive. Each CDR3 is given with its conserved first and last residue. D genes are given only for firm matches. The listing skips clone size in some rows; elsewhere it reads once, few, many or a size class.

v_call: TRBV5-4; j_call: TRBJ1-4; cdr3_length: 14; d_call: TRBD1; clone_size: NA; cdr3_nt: TGTGCCAGCAGCTTGTCCACAGGGGATGAAAAACTGTTTTTT; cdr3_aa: CASSLSTGDEKLFF
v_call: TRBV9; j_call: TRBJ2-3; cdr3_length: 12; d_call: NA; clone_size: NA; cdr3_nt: TGTGCCAGCAGTCTAGATAGCAGTACGCAGTATTTT; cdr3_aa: CASSLDSSTQYF
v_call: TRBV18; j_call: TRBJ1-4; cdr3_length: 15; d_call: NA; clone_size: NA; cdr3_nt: TGTGCCAGCTCCCCGCAGACCGTTACGGGGGAAAAACTGTTTTTT; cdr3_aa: CASSPQTVTGEKLFF
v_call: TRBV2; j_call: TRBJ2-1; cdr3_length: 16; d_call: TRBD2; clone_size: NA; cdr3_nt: TGTGCCAGAGAAGGCTTTAGCGGGGGGATGCGAAATGAGCAGTTCTTC; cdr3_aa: CAREGFSGGMRNEQFF
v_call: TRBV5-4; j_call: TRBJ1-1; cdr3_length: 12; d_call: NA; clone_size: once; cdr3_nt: TGTGCCAGCAGCTTTACAGGGACTGAAGCTTTCTTT; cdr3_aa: CASSFTGTEAFF
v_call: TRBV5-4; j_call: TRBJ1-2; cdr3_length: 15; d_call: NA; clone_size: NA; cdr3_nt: TGTGCCAGCAGCTTGGAGGCCCGGGAGGGGTATGGCTACACCTTC; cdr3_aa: CASSLEAREGYGYTF
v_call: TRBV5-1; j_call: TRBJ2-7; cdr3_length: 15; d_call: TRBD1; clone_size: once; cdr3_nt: TGCGCCAGCAGCTTAGGACAGGGGGCCTTTTACGAGCAGTACTTC; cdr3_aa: CASSLGQGAFYEQYF
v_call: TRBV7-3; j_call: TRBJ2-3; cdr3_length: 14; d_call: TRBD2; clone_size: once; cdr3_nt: TGTGCCAGCAGCTTTGGGGGGGGGACAGATACGCAGTATTTT; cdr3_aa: CASSFGGGTDTQYF
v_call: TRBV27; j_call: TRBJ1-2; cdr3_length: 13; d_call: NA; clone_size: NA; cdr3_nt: TGTGCCAGCAGCACCCTCGGGGGCTATGGCTACACCTTC; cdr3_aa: CASSTLGGYGYTF
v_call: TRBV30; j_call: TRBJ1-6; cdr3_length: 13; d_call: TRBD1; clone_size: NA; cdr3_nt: TGTGCCTGGTCGGGGACAGATAATTCACCCCTCCACTTT; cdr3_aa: CAWSGTDNSPLHF
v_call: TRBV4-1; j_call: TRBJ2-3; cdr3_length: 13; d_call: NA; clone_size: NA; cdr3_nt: TGCGCCAGCAGCCAACTAGCAAGAGATACGCAGTATTTT; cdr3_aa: CASSQLARDTQYF
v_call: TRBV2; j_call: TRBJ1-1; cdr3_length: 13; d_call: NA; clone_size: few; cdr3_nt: TGTGCCAGCAGTGTTAGAGGGAACACTGAAGCTTTCTTT; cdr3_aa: CASSVRGNTEAFF
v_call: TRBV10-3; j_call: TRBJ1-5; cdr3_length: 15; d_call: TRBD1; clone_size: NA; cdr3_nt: TGTGCCATCAGCCCCGGGACAGGGCGCCATCAGCCCCAGCATTTT; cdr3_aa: CAISPGTGRHQPQHF
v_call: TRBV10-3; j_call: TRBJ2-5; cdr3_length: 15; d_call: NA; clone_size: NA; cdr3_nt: TGTGCCATCAGTGAGTCGCCGCAGGGGCGAGAGACCCAGTACTTC; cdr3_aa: CAISESPQGRETQYF
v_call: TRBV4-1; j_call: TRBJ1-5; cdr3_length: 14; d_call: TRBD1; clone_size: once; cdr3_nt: TGCGCCAGCAGCCAGGGACAGGGGGGCCAGCCCCAGCATTTT; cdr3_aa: CASSQGQGGQPQHF
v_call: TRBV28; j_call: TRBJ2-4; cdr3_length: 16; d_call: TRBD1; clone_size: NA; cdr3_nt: TGTGCCAGCAGTTTAGCGGACAGGGCAACCAAAAACATTCAGTACTTC; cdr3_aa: CASSLADRATKNIQYF
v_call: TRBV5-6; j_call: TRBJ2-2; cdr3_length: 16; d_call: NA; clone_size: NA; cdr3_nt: TGTGCCAGCAGCTTGGGCTGGCAGGGATTGGCCGGGGAGCTGTTTTTT; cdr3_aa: CASSLGWQGLAGELFF
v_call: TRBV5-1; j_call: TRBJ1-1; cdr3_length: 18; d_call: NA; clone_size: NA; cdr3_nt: TGCGCCAGCAGTGTAGGTGCCTCCTCCCTCCACGGGGACACTGAAGCTTTCTTT; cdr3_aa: CASSVGASSLHGDTEAFF
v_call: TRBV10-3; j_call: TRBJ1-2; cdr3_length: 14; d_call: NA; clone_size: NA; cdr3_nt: TGTGCCATCAGTGAGTATACGGAGTCCTATGGCTACACCTTC; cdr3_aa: CAISEYTESYGYTF
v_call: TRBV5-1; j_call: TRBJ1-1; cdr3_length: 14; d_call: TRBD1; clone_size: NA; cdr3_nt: TGCGCCAGCAGCTTGGGACAGGGGACCACTGAAGCTTTCTTT; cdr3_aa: CASSLGQGTTEAFF
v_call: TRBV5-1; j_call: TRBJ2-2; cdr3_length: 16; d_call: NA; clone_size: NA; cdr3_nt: TGCGCCAGCAGCCCCGAACCCCGGGGGAAAACCGGGGAGCTGTTTTTT; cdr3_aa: CASSPEPRGKTGELFF
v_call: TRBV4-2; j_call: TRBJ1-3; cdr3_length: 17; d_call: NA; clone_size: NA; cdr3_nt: TGTGCCAGCAGCCAAGATATGAGGGCACTCACTGGAAACACCATATATTTT; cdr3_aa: CASSQDMRALTGNTIYF
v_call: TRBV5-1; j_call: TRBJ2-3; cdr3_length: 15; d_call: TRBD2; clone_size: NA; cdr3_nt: TGCGCCAGCAGCAAACTAGCGGGGGGGCTAGATACGCAGTATTTT; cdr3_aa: CASSKLAGGLDTQYF
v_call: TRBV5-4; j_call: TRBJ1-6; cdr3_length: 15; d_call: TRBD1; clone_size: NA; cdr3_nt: TGTGCCAGCAGCTTGAACAACAGGGGGAACTCACCCCTCCACTTT; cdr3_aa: CASSLNNRGNSPLHF
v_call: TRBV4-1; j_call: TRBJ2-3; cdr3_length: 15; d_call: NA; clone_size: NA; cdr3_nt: TGCGCCAGCAGCCAGGCGGGGTTCCCCACAGATACGCAGTATTTT; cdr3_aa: CASSQAGFPTDTQYF
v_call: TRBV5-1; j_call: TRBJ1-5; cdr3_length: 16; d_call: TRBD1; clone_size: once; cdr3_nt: TGCGCCAGCAGCTTGGGAGACAGGGGTAGCAATCAGCCCCAGCATTTT; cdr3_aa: CASSLGDRGSNQPQHF
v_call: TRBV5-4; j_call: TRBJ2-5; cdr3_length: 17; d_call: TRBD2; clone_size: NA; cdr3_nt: TGTGCCAGCAGCTTGGGAGGGCTAGCGGGGAGACAAGAGACCCAGTACTTC; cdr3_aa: CASSLGGLAGRQETQYF
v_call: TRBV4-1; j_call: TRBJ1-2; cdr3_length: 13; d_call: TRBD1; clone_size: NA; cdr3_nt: TGCGCCAGCAGCCGGGACAGGGGGAAAGGCTACACCTTC; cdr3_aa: CASSRDRGKGYTF
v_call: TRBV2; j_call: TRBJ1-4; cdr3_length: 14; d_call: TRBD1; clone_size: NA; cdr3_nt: TGTGCCAGCAGTTCGGGACAGAACCCTGAAAAACTGTTTTTT; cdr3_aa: CASSSGQNPEKLFF
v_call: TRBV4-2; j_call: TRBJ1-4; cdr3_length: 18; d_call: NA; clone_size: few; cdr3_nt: TGTGCCAGCAGCCAAGATGGTCAGGGGATTAGTTCTAATGAAAAACTGTTTTTT; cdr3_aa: CASSQDGQGISSNEKLFF
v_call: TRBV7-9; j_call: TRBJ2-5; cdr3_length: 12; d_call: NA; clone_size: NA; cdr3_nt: TGTGCCAGCAGCTTCACTGAGGAGACCCAGTACTTC; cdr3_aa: CASSFTEETQYF
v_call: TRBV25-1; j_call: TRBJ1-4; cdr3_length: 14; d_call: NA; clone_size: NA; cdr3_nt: TGTGCCAGCAGTCTACAGGCAACTAATGAAAAACTGTTTTTT; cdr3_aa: CASSLQATNEKLFF
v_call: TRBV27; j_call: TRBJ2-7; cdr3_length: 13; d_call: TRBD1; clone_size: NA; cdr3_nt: TGTGCCAGCAGCCCCGGACAGGCGAGGGAGCAGTACTTC; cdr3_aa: CASSPGQAREQYF
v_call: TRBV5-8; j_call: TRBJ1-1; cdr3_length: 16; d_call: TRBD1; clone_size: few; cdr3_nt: TGTGCCAGCAGCACTCAAGGACAGGGGTTGAACACTGAAGCTTTCTTT; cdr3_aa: CASSTQGQGLNTEAFF
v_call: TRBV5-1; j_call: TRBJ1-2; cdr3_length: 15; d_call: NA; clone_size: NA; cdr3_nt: TGCGCCAGCAGCACCGGACCCCTTGGGAGCTATGGCTACACCTTC; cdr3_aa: CASSTGPLGSYGYTF